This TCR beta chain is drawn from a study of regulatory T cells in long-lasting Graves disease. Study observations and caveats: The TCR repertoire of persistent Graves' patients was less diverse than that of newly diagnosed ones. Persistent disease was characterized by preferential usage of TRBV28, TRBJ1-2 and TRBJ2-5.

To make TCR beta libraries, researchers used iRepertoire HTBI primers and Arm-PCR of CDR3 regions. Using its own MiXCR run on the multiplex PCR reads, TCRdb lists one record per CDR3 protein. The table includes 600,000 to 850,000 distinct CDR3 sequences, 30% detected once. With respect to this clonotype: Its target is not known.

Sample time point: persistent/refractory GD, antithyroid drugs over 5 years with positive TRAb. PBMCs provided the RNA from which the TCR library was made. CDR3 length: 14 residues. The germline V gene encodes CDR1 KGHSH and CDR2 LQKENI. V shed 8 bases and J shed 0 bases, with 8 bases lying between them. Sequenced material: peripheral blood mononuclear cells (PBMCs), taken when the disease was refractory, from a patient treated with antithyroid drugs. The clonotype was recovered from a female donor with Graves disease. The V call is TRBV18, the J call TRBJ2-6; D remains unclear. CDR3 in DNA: TGTGCCAGCGGGGAAACCTCTGGGGCCAACGTCCTGACTTTC. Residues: CASGETSGANVLTF.